The 8 T cell receptor beta chains below were found in one sample sequenced in a study of blood T cell repertoires in COVID-19. This table comes from immunoSEQ multiplex PCR, and its TCRdb copy is limited to in-frame clones, with some not included. The table has roughly 170,000 clones, roughly 85% seen once. Sequenced sample: PBMCs or T cells enriched from blood (not recorded which). These receptors were taken from a woman between 45 and 60 years old who had recovered from COVID-19.

This clone was counted between two and nine times. This rearrangement joins TRBV7-3 to TRBJ2-5; D gene ambiguous. This CDR3 contains 14 residues. Germline V gives CDR1 SGHTA, CDR2 FQGTGA. V lost 4 bases and J 1 base, leaving 10 bases between the germline ends. DNA for the CDR3: TGTGCCAGCAGCTCAACCCGCAGCCAAGAGACCCAGTACTTC. Its translation: CASSSTRSQETQYF.

This clone is a singleton in its sample. The rearrangement uses TRBV5-8 and TRBJ1-5, with D possibly TRBD1 on 6 matching bases. V shed 0 bases and J shed 4 bases, with 14 bases lying between them. This CDR3 region has 16 residues. CDR1 is SGHTS, CDR2 YDEGEE, per germline. CDR3 loop: CASSLEIGTRNQPQHF. The CDR3 DNA sequence: TGTGCCAGCAGCTTGGAAATCGGGACAAGAAATCAGCCCCAGCATTTT.

The V and J genes are TRBV11-2 and TRBJ2-3; D is uncertain. In germline, CDR1 is SGHAT, CDR2 FQNNGV. CDR3 size: 13 residues. V was pared by 2 bases and J by 10 bases, with 13 bases between. CDR3 sequence: CASSLISSSAQYF. The CDR3 DNA is TGTGCCAGCAGCTTAATTAGCAGTTCCGCGCAGTATTTT.

As DNA, the CDR3 is TGCGCCAGCAGCTCCGGACAGGGCCGCATTCAGTACTTC. This encodes CASSSGQGRIQYF. V and J are TRBV5-1 and TRBJ2-4, with 8 bases identical to TRBD1. This CDR3 contains 13 residues. Trimming took 3 bases from V and 9 from J; bases not matched to a gene: 5. From germline, CDR1 is SGHRS and CDR2 YFSETQ.

In this sample, this clone turned up a few times. This chain connects TRBV2 to TRBJ1-1, with a possible D match to TRBD1 (6 bases). Trimming cost V 8 bases and J 0 bases, with 16 bases left between them. Germline V gives CDR1 SNHLY, CDR2 FYNNEI. The CDR3 runs to 15 residues. CDR3 in DNA: TGTGCCAGCCTTGGGGGCCAGACGATGAACACTGAAGCTTTCTTT. This encodes CASLGGQTMNTEAFF. The variable domain in full, with the rest retrieved from reference TRBV2 and TRBJ1-1, is EPEVTQTPSHQVTQMGQEVILRCVPISNHLYFYWYRQILGQKVEFLVSFYNNEISEKSEIFDDQFSVERPDGSNFTLKIRSTKLEDSAMYFCASLGGQTMNTEAFFGQGTRLTVV.

The rearrangement joins TRBV28 to TRBJ1-1, with 11 positions matching TRBD1. The CDR3 contains 15 residues. CDR1 is MDHEN, CDR2 SYDVKM, per germline. The V gene end was trimmed by 8 bases and the J gene end by 1 base; junction bases not matched to a gene: 6. This CDR3 is CASLDRGLENTEAFF. The CDR3 coding sequence is TGTGCCAGCTTGGACAGGGGGCTCGAGAACACTGAAGCTTTCTTT.

This clone was seen once. CDR3 DNA sequence: TGTGCCAGCAGTTCTCAGGCGAGCTCTGGAAACACCATATATTTT. Its protein is CASSSQASSGNTIYF. The J gene is TRBJ1-3, the V gene TRBV9; D is undetermined. Germline V CDR1 and CDR2: SGDLS, YYNGEE. Trimming cost V 5 bases and J 0 bases, with 12 bases left between them. The CDR3 covers 15 residues. Drawing the rest from reference TRBV9 and TRBJ1-3, the complete variable domain is DSGVTQTPKHLITATGQRVTLRCSPRSGDLSVYWYQQSLDQGLQFLIQYYNGEERAKGNILERFSAQQFPDLHSELNLSSLELGDSALYFCASSSQASSGNTIYFGEGSWLTVV.

This chain links TRBV19 with TRBJ2-1; the match to TRBD2 covers 9 bases. The V segment lost 1 base and the J segment 4 bases; nucleotides outside the gene matches: 8. Germline CDR1 is LNHDA and CDR2 is SQIVND (reference sequence). The CDR3 runs to 17 residues. The CDR3 loop reads CASSIVPSGAPYNEQFF. CDR3 coding DNA: TGTGCCAGTAGTATAGTGCCTAGCGGGGCCCCATACAATGAGCAGTTCTTC.